Listed here are 28 T cell receptor beta chains from one sample, sequenced in a study of OX40 agonist ivuxolimab in advanced cancers. Assay used: immunoSEQ multiplex PCR; TCRdb lists only in-frame clones, some missing. The table records 25,000 to 35,000 clones, 84% of them present only once. The sample in question was CD4+ or CD8+ T cells sorted from blood, obtained in a trial of the OX40 agonist ivuxolimab. The receptors derive from an adult with an advanced solid tumor such as melanoma, head and neck, liver or kidney cancer.

This chain uses TRBV9 with TRBJ1-2; 9 nucleotides align to TRBD1. With V trimmed by 4 bases and J by 2 bases, 6 bases remained unmatched. The CDR3 consists of 15 residues. Germline V lookup: CDR1 SGDLS, CDR2 YYNGEE. In nucleotides, the CDR3 is TGTGCCAGCAGCCCTTCCGGGACAGGGAACTATGGCTACACCTTC. Amino acids: CASSPSGTGNYGYTF. Drawing the rest from reference TRBV9 and TRBJ1-2, the complete variable domain is DSGVTQTPKHLITATGQRVTLRCSPRSGDLSVYWYQQSLDQGLQFLIQYYNGEERAKGNILERFSAQQFPDLHSELNLSSLELGDSALYFCASSPSGTGNYGYTFGSGTRLTVV.

This chain links TRBV7-6 with TRBJ2-3; 11 positions match TRBD2. Losses at the gene ends were 5 bases for V and 5 bases for J; bases not matched to a gene: 6. The CDR3 runs 15 residues. Germline CDR1 and CDR2: SGHVS and FNYEAQ. CDR3 in DNA: TGTGCCAGCAGCGAGACTAGCGGGATGGGAGATACGCAGTATTTT. Protein: CASSETSGMGDTQYF.

In nucleotides, the CDR3 is TGTGCCAGCAGTTTGATCGGCAGGGGGGGAGAGACCCAGTACTTC. Amino acids: CASSLIGRGGETQYF. The chain carries TRBV27 and TRBJ2-5; D tentatively fits TRBD1 or TRBD2 (7 bases each). The length of the CDR3 is 15 residues. Germline values: CDR1 MNHEY, CDR2 SMNVEV (reference sequence). Trimming stripped 3 bases from V and 4 bases from J, with 15 bases between.

This chain links TRBV6-6 with TRBJ2-5; D uncertain. The CDR3 extends over 11 amino acids. V was clipped by 6 bases and J by 2 bases, with 4 bases between them. The germline CDR1 and CDR2 sequences are MNHNY and SVGAGI (reference sequence). CDR3 residues: CASSGQETQYF. The CDR3 DNA reads as TGTGCCAGCAGCGGGCAAGAGACCCAGTACTTC.

The chain has TRBV5-6 and TRBJ1-5, with a weak D call TRBD1 (6 bases). CDR1 and CDR2 (germline): SGHDT, YYEEEE. V was clipped by 4 bases and J by 6 bases, with 11 bases between them. The CDR3 is 13 amino acids. CDR3 nucleotide sequence: TGTGCCAGCAGCCCACAGGGCGGTCAGCCCCAGCATTTT. Residues: CASSPQGGQPQHF. Combining the CDR3 with reference TRBV5-6 and TRBJ1-5 gives the whole variable domain DAGVTQSPTHLIKTRGQQVTLRCSPKSGHDTVSWYQQALGQGPQFIFQYYEEEERQRGNFPDRFSGHQFPNYSSELNVNALLLGDSALYLCASSPQGGQPQHFGDGTRLSIL.

The chain combines TRBV6-5 with TRBJ2-3; the D is unclear. V lost 0 bases, J lost 9 bases, and 10 bases lay in between. The V gene's germline CDR1 is MNHEY and CDR2 SVGAGI. The CDR3 covers 13 residues. As DNA, the CDR3 is TGTGCCAGCAGTTACTCCACCCAGCGCACGCAGTATTTT. Translation: CASSYSTQRTQYF.

V usage is TRBV7-9 and J usage is TRBJ2-7, with TRBD2 matching 13 bases. Looked up from germline, CDR1 is SEHNR and CDR2 is FQNEAQ (reference sequence). J was trimmed by 3 bases and V by 3 bases; bases with no gene match: 2. The CDR3 runs 15 residues. CDR3 loop: CASSLTSGRNYEQYF. CDR3 DNA: TGTGCCAGCAGCTTGACTAGCGGGAGGAACTACGAGCAGTACTTC.

Of note for this clone: The identical CDR3 is also encoded by other nucleotide sequences in the sample. V and J are TRBV6-1 and TRBJ2-1; TRBD2 aligns across 11 bases. Germline lookup yields CDR1 MNHNS and CDR2 SASEGT. The CDR3 is 14 residues long. Trimming cost V 4 bases and J 4 bases; bases outside gene matches: 0. CDR3 sequence: CASSVAGGYNEQFF. CDR3 DNA sequence: TGTGCCAGCAGTGTAGCGGGGGGGTACAATGAGCAGTTCTTC.

The chain has TRBV6-5 and TRBJ2-1, with TRBD2 matching over 14 bases. Germline lookup yields CDR1 MNHEY and CDR2 SVGAGI. The CDR3 extends over 15 amino acids. J was trimmed by 15 bases and V by 5 bases; bases with no gene match: 12. CDR3: CASSTTSGRARGLFF. DNA for the CDR3: TGTGCCAGCAGTACGACTAGCGGGAGGGCACGTGGTCTGTTCTTC.

The rearrangement joins TRBV2 to TRBJ2-1, with TRBD1 matching over 7 bases. The CDR3 is made up of 14 amino acids. Trimming cost V 9 bases and J 0 bases; bases outside gene matches: 5. Germline V gene data show CDR1 as SNHLY and CDR2 as FYNNEI. The CDR3: CASNPGGSYNEQFF. CDR3 bases: TGTGCCAGTAATCCAGGGGGCTCCTACAATGAGCAGTTCTTC.

The chain is built from TRBV9 and TRBJ2-1, with 7 positions matching TRBD2. This CDR3 is 16 amino acids long. CDR1 is SGDLS and CDR2 is YYNGEE in the germline V gene. V shed 4 bases, J shed 2 bases, and the junction held 9 bases outside the gene matches. The DNA of the CDR3 is TGTGCCAGCAGCCCAGAAGCGGGAATCCCCTACAATGAGCAGTTCTTC. This encodes CASSPEAGIPYNEQFF.

This chain links TRBV5-4 with TRBJ2-5, with 7 positions matching TRBD2. V shed 3 bases, J shed 5 bases, and the junction held 4 bases outside the gene matches. Per germline, CDR1 SGHNT and CDR2 YYREEE (reference sequence). This CDR3 spans 13 amino acids. The CDR3 nucleotides read TGTGCCAGCAGCTCGTCGGGGGGTGAGACCCAGTACTTC. Amino acids: CASSSSGGETQYF.

This clone has just one count. The chain couples TRBV30 to TRBJ1-3; perhaps TRBD1 as D (5 bases). The germline CDR1 and CDR2 sequences are GTSNPN and SVGIG (reference sequence). The CDR3 is 18 amino acids. V shed 5 bases and J shed 4 bases, with 27 bases lying between them. Here the CDR3 reads CAWVLRDSPPEEGNTIYF. The CDR3 DNA sequence: TGTGCCTGGGTACTCCGGGACTCGCCTCCCGAGGAAGGAAACACCATATATTTT.

J is TRBJ1-2 and V is TRBV9; no firm D call. The ends were cut back, 4 bases at V and 5 bases at J, with 12 bases in the middle. In germline, CDR1 is SGDLS, CDR2 YYNGEE. The CDR3 spans 13 residues. The CDR3 coding sequence is TGTGCCAGCAGCTTCCGCACTGATTATGGCTACACCTTC. It codes for CASSFRTDYGYTF. Looking up the rest from reference TRBV9 and TRBJ1-2 gives the full variable domain: DSGVTQTPKHLITATGQRVTLRCSPRSGDLSVYWYQQSLDQGLQFLIQYYNGEERAKGNILERFSAQQFPDLHSELNLSSLELGDSALYFCASSFRTDYGYTFGSGTRLTVV.

This clone was seen many times. The J gene is TRBJ2-1, the V gene TRBV5-6; D ambiguous. There are 12 residues in the CDR3. Germline V lookup: CDR1 SGHDT, CDR2 YYEEEE. V was shortened by 2 bases and J by 7 bases, with 7 bases between the two germline ends. CDR3 region: CASSFGRNEQFF. CDR3 nucleotide sequence: TGTGCCAGCAGCTTCGGTAGGAATGAGCAGTTCTTC.

This clone was detected a few times. This rearrangement joins TRBV27 to TRBJ2-7; maybe TRBD1 (6 bases). V was clipped by 2 bases and J by 2 bases, with 13 bases between them. This CDR3 is built from 15 residues. Germline V gene sequence: CDR1 MNHEY, CDR2 SMNVEV (reference sequence). In nucleotides, the CDR3 is TGTGCCAGCAGTTTAGGGGGCGAGAGTCCCTACGAGCAGTACTTC. Protein product: CASSLGGESPYEQYF.

The rearrangement joins TRBV7-2 to TRBJ1-2; possibly TRBD1 for D (5 bases). Germline V lookup: CDR1 SGHTA, CDR2 FQGNSA. Deletions cut 2 bases from V and 1 base from J, with 11 bases between. The CDR3 loop spans 15 amino acids. The CDR3, as DNA: TGTGCCAGCAGCTTACTAGGGGTCCTTAACTATGGCTACACCTTC. It codes for CASSLLGVLNYGYTF.

This chain links TRBV1 with TRBJ2-5; the table's TRBD2 call for D was not verified on the DNA. TRBV1 is listed as a pseudogene. The CDR3 has 15 amino acids. CDR3 residues: CTSSRRREDQETQYF. The CDR3 DNA reads TGCACCAGCAGCCGACGGCGGGAGGACCAAGAGACCCAGTACTTC.

V and J are TRBV4-1 and TRBJ2-7, with no clear D. Germline V lookup: CDR1 MGHRA, CDR2 YSYEKL. V shed 0 bases and J shed 3 bases, with 12 bases lying between them. The CDR3 is made up of 15 amino acids. The CDR3 DNA reads as TGCGCCAGCAGCCAAGATAACCAGAGAAACTACGAGCAGTACTTC. Translation gives CASSQDNQRNYEQYF.

The V call is TRBV9, the J call TRBJ1-2, with 8 nucleotides matching TRBD1. CDR1 and CDR2 from the germline V gene are SGDLS and YYNGEE. The V gene end was trimmed by 3 bases and the J gene end by 6 bases; junction bases not matched to a gene: 10. The CDR3 extends over 15 amino acids. This CDR3 reads CASSGTGMTVHGYTF. In DNA form, the CDR3 reads TGTGCCAGCAGCGGGACAGGGATGACTGTCCATGGCTACACCTTC.

This clone has a single count. The CDR3 sequence is CASMGFPQGGLLPQHF. CDR3 nucleotides: TGTGCCAGCATGGGCTTTCCGCAGGGGGGACTGTTGCCCCAGCATTTT. The chain uses TRBV28 and TRBJ1-5, with 7 bases aligning to TRBD1. The V and J ends lost 7 bases and 9 bases, in that order; junction bases with no gene match: 18. The CDR3 runs to 16 residues. CDR1 is MDHEN and CDR2 is SYDVKM in the germline V gene.

V and J are TRBV25-1 and TRBJ1-1; unclear D gene. The J call is doubtful: the DNA matches TRBJ1-6 better. The CDR3 is made up of 11 amino acids. Germline CDR1 and CDR2: MGHDK and SYGVNS. The CDR3: CASSELVILHF. The CDR3, as DNA: TGTGCCAGCAGTGAATTGGTGATCCTCCACTTT.

The chain recombines TRBV19 with TRBJ2-1; tentatively, D is TRBD1 (5 bases). Trimming removed 3 bases at V and 9 bases at J, with 12 bases between. Germline V CDR1 and CDR2: LNHDA, SQIVND (reference sequence). This CDR3 is built from 13 residues. The CDR3 loop reads CASSIRGSLEQFF. The DNA of the CDR3 is TGTGCCAGTAGTATTAGGGGATCTCTTGAGCAGTTCTTC.

This sequence joins TRBV7-2 and TRBJ2-2, with D possibly called TRBD1 or TRBD2 (5 bases each). Trimming left V 0 bases short and J 1 base short, with 12 bases between. The CDR3 runs to 17 residues. Germline CDR1 reads SGHTA; CDR2 reads FQGNSA. The chain's CDR3 is CASSLALMGENTGELFF. CDR3 sequence (DNA): TGTGCCAGCAGCTTAGCGTTGATGGGGGAGAACACCGGGGAGCTGTTTTTT.

The chain links TRBV28 to TRBJ1-2, with 8 bases that match TRBD1. The CDR3 has 15 amino acids. The germline gives CDR1 MDHEN, CDR2 SYDVKM. Trimming cost V 4 bases and J 4 bases; bases outside gene matches: 8. CDR3 DNA sequence: TGTGCCAGCAGTTGGACAGGGTTATTGAGCTATGGCTACACCTTC. Translating it yields CASSWTGLLSYGYTF.

The V gene is TRBV7-6, the J gene TRBJ1-5; unclear D gene. The CDR3 is 15 amino acids. Germline values: CDR1 SGHVS, CDR2 FNYEAQ. Trimming took off 1 base at V and 3 bases at J, with 10 bases between the two ends. This chain's CDR3 is CASSLEVGPNQPQHF. CDR3 DNA: TGTGCCAGCAGCTTAGAAGTGGGTCCCAATCAGCCCCAGCATTTT.

CDR3 sequence reads: CASSPHYFEYNEQFF. DNA for the CDR3: TGCGCCAGCAGCCCCCATTATTTTGAATACAATGAGCAGTTCTTC. V and J are TRBV4-1 and TRBJ2-1; no definite D call. Deletions cut 4 bases from V and 4 bases from J, with 14 bases between. Germline assignment: CDR1 MGHRA and CDR2 YSYEKL. This CDR3 contains 15 residues.

This clone appeared a single time. This rearrangement joins TRBV28 to TRBJ2-3; 7 positions agree with TRBD2. Germline V gene lookup returns CDR1 MDHEN and CDR2 SYDVKM. The V gene end was trimmed by 3 bases and the J gene end by 2 bases; junction bases not matched to a gene: 11. The CDR3 is 17 amino acids. The CDR3 spells CASSFSRGDYITDTQYF. The DNA for the CDR3 is TGTGCCAGCAGTTTCTCCCGTGGGGACTATATCACAGATACGCAGTATTTT.